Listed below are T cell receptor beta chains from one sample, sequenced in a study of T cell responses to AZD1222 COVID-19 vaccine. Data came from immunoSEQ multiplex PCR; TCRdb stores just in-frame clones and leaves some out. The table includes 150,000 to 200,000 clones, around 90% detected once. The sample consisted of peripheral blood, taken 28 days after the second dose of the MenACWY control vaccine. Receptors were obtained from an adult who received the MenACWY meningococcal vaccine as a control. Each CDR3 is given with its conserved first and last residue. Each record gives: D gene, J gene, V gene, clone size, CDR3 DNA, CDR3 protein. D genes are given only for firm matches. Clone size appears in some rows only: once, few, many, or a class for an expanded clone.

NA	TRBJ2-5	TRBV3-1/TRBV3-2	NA	TGTGCCAGCAGCCCGGGACTTTACCAAGAGACCCAGTACTTC	CASSPGLYQETQYF
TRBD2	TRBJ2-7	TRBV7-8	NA	TGTGCCAGCAGCTTAGGTTCGCTGACTAGCGGGTTTTCCTACGAGCAGTACTTC	CASSLGSLTSGFSYEQYF
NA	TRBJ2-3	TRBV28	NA	TGTGCCAGCAGTTTGGCCGCGAGTTACACAGATACGCAGTATTTT	CASSLAASYTDTQYF
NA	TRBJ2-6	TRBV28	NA	TGTGCCAGCAGTTTACCAACAGGGCCCGGGGCCAACGTCCTGACTTTC	CASSLPTGPGANVLTF
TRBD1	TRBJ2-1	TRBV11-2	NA	TGTGCCAGCAGCTTTCGAGACAGGGACAGGGGATACAATGAGCAGTTCTTC	CASSFRDRDRGYNEQFF
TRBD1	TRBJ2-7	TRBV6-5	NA	TGTGCCAGCAGTAACCCGGGACAGGGGTGGGAGCAGTACTTC	CASSNPGQGWEQYF
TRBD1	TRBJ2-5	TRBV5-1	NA	TGCGCCAGCAGCTCTACAGGGGGAGCGCGGGAGACCCAGTACTTC	CASSSTGGARETQYF
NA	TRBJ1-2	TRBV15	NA	TGTGCCACCAGCAGAGGTTCGTGGGGCCTTAACTATGGCTACACCTTC	CATSRGSWGLNYGYTF
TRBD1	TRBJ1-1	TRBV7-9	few	TGTGCCAGCAGCTTAGGAGGGGGACAGGGATTGATAACTGAAGCTTTCTTT	CASSLGGGQGLITEAFF
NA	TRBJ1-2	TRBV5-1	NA	TGCGCCAGCAGCTTGGGGGTCTGGAGAAACTATGGCTACACCTTC	CASSLGVWRNYGYTF
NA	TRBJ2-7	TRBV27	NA	TGTGCCAGCAGTTTATCGTTTGAGGGGTTGGAGGACGAGCAGTACTTC	CASSLSFEGLEDEQYF
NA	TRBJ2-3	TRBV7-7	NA	TGTGCCAGCAGCTTGAGACTAGAGAGCACAGATACGCAGTATTTT	CASSLRLESTDTQYF
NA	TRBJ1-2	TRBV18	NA	TGTGCCAGCTCACCGTCCAACCTGGTTCCTAACTATGGCTACACCTTC	CASSPSNLVPNYGYTF
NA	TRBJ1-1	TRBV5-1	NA	TGCGCCAGCAGTACAGGAGCAAACACTGAAGCTTTCTTT	CASSTGANTEAFF
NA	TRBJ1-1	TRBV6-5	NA	TGTGCCAGCTGGGATCGGACGGACAACACTGAAGCTTTCTTT	CASWDRTDNTEAFF